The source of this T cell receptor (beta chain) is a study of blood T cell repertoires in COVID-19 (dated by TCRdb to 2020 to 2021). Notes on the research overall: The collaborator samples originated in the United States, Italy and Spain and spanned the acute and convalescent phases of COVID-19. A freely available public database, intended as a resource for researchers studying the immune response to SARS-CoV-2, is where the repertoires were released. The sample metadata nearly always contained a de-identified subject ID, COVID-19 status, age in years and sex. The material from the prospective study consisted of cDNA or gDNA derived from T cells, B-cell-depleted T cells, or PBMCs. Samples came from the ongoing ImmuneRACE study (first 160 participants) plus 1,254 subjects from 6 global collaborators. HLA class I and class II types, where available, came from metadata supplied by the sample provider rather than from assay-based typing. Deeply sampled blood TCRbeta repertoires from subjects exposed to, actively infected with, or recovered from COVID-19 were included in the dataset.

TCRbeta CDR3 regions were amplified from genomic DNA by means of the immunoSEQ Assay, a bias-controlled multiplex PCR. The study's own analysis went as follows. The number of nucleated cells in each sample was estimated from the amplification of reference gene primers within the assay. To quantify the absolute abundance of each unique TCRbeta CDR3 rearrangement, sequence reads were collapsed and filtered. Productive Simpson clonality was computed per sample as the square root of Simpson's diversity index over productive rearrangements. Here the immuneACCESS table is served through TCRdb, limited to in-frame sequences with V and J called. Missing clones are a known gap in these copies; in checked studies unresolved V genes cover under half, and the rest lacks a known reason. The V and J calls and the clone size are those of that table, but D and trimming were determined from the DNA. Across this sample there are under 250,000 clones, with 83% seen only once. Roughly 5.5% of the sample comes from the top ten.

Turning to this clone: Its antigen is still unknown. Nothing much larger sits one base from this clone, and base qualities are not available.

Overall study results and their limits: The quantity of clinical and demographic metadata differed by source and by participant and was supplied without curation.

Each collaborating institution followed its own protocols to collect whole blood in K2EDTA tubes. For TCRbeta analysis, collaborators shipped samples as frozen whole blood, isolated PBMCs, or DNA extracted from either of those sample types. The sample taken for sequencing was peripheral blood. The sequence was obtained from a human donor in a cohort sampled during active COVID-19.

The DNA sequence is as follows: TGTGCCAGCAGCTCCCTGCGGACAGGGACGTTCAATCAGCCCCAGCATTTT. It is translated as CASSSLRTGTFNQPQHF. Here the chain combines TRBV5-6 and TRBJ1-5; 8 bases in the junction line up with TRBD1. Including the terminal cysteine and phenylalanine, the CDR3 comprises 17 residues. Of the read, only the CDR3 DNA is kept; its 51 bases are in frame from base 1. According to the germline V gene, CDR1 reads SGHDT and CDR2 reads YYEEEE. V is trimmed back by 3 bases and J by 3 bases, and the junction contains 11 bases that no gene match accounts for.